These T cell receptor beta chains were read from a single sample in a study of CD8+CD57+ T cells in acquired aplastic anemia. TCRdb itself ran the reads through MiXCR, one entry per CDR3 protein. Seen here are just over 400,000 distinct CDR3 sequences, around 68% observed once, and the top ten hold under 4.5%. Sequences were obtained from sorted CD4+, CD8+, or CD8+CD57+ T cells (not recorded which) from PBMCs. Receptors originate from a human donor in good health, serving as a control. CDR3s include the opening cysteine and the closing phenylalanine or tryptophan. Fields, in order: clone size, V gene, D gene, J gene, CDR3 protein, CDR3 DNA. The D gene is left open where the match is weak. The size of a clone is reported for some rows only, either as once, few or many, or as a class for expanded clones.

NA,TRBV24-1,NA,TRBJ2-2,CATCRRQGFGELFF,TGTGCCACCTGTCGACGGCAAGGGTTCGGGGAGCTGTTTTTT
NA,TRBV2,NA,TRBJ2-7,CASSLRHALVYGYSF,TGTGCCAGCAGTCTACGGCACGCCTTAGTCTATGGCTACTCCTTC
NA,TRBV5-1,NA,TRBJ2-7,CASSYRVAHGPYEQYF,TGCGCCAGCAGTTACAGAGTAGCGCATGGCCCCTACGAGCAGTACTTC
NA,TRBV20-1,NA,TRBJ1-6,CSASPRSSYNSPLHF,TGCAGTGCTAGCCCCCGGAGTTCCTATAATTCACCCCTCCACTTT
NA,TRBV13,NA,TRBJ2-7,CASSVQNRVISSF,TGTGCCAGCAGCGTACAGAACAGGGTGATCTCGAGCTTC
few,TRBV29-1,TRBD1,TRBJ1-2,CSVPGQWFNLGYTF,TGCAGCGTGCCGGGACAGTGGTTTAATCTTGGCTACACCTTC
NA,TRBV20-1,NA,TRBJ1-5,CSAISGNQPPGSNQPQHF,TGCAGTGCTATATCCGGCAATCAGCCCCCCGGTAGCAATCAGCCCCAGCATTTT
NA,TRBV11-3,NA,TRBJ1-5,CASNGERSSNQPQHF,TGTGCCAGCAACGGGGAAAGAAGTAGCAATCAGCCCCAGCATTTC
NA,TRBV4-1,TRBD1,TRBJ1-1,CASRENRGPEAFF,TGCGCCAGCAGAGAAAACAGGGGTCCTGAAGCTTTCTTT
NA,TRBV7-3,TRBD1,TRBJ2-1,CASSSYRGMGDEQFF,TGTGCCAGCAGCTCTTACAGGGGAATGGGGGATGAGCAGTTCTTC
NA,TRBV12-3/TRBV12-4,NA,TRBJ2-3,CATSVVFGATDTQYF,TGTGCCACCAGCGTAGTTTTCGGAGCCACAGATACGCAGTATTTT
many,TRBV7-9,NA,TRBJ2-2,CASSLYTGELFF,TGTGCCAGCAGCTTGTACACCGGGGAGCTGTTTTTT
NA,TRBV5-1,NA,TRBJ2-3,CASSLTGTQSQYF,TGTGCCAGCAGCTTGACCGGGACACAGTCGCAGTATTTT
once,TRBV15,TRBD1,TRBJ1-3,CATSSARTGCGHTIYF,TGTGCCACCAGCAGCGCTAGGACAGGGTGTGGTCACACCATATATTTT
many,TRBV10-3,NA,TRBJ1-1,CAITGAVNTEAFF,TGTGCCATCACTGGGGCCGTGAACACTGAAGCTTTCTTT
many,TRBV29-1,TRBD1,TRBJ1-1,CSVESAGGVLVEAFF,TGCAGCGTTGAGTCGGCAGGGGGCGTTTTAGTTGAAGCTTTCTTT
NA,TRBV24-1,NA,TRBJ1-5,CATSDSGPTGNQPQHF,TGTGCCACCAGTGATTCGGGTCCAACGGGGAATCAGCCCCAGCATTTT
NA,TRBV7-9,TRBD1,TRBJ1-6,CASSYGQDHNSPLHF,TGTGCCAGCAGTTACGGACAGGATCATAATTCACCCCTCCACTTT
NA,TRBV20-1,TRBD1,TRBJ2-7,CSATTEQGSEQYF,TGCAGTGCAACGACGGAACAGGGGAGCGAGCAGTACTTC
NA,TRBV5-6,NA,TRBJ2-1,CASGQGPAYNEQFF,TGTGCCAGCGGCCAAGGACCCGCCTACAATGAGCAGTTCTTC
NA,TRBV5-1,NA,TRBJ1-2,CASSIGGHGYTF,TGTGCCAGCAGCATAGGGGGGCACGGCTACACCTTC